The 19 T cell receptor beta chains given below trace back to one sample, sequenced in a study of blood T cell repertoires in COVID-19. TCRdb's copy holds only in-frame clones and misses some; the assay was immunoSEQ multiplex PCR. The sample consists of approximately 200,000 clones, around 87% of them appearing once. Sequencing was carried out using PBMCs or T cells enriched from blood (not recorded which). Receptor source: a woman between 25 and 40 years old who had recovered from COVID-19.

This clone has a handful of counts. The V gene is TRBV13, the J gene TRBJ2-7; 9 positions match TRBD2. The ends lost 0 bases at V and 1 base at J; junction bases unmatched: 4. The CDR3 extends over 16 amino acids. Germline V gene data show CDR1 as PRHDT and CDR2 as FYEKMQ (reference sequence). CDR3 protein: CASSLGGSGGSYEQYF. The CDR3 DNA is TGTGCCAGCAGCTTAGGCGGGAGCGGGGGGTCCTACGAGCAGTACTTC.

CDR3 DNA: TGTGCCAGCAGTGAATTACTAGAAATTAATGAGCAGTTCTTC. Translation gives CASSELLEINEQFF. The chain couples TRBV6-1 to TRBJ2-1, with D possibly matching TRBD2 (5 bases). CDR3 size: 14 residues. The germline V gene has CDR1 MNHNS and CDR2 SASEGT. V was clipped by 2 bases and J by 7 bases, with 12 bases between them.

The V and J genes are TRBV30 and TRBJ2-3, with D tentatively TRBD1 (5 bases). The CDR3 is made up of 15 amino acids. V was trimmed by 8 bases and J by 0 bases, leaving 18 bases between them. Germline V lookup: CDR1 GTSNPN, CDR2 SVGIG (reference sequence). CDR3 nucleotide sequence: TGTGCCACCGACACAGGTGTATTTAGCACAGATACGCAGTATTTT. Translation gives CATDTGVFSTDTQYF. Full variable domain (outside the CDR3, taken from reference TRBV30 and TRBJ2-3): SQTIHQWPATLVQPVGSPLSLECTVEGTSNPNLYWYRQAAGRGLQLLFYSVGIGQISSEVPQNLSASRPQDRQFILSSKKLLLSDSGFYLCATDTGVFSTDTQYFGPGTRLTVL.

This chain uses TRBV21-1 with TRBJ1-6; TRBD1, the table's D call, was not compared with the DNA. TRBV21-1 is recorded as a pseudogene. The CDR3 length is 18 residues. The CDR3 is CASSKWGCARQGKVPLHF. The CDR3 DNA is TGTGCCAGCAGCAAATGGGGGTGTGCGCGTCAGGGGAAAGTACCCCTCCACTTT.

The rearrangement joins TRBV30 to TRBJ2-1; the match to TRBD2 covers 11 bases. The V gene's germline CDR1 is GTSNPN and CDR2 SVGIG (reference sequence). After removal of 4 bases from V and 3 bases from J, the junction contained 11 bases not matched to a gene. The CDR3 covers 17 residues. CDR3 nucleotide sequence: TGTGCCTGGACCCCCAGACGGCTAGCGGGAGGCTACAATGAGCAGTTCTTC. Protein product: CAWTPRRLAGGYNEQFF.

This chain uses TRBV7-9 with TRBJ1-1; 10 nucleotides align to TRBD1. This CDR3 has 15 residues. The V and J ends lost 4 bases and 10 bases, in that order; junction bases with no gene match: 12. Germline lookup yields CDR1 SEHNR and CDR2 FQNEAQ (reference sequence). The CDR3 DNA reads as TGTGCCAGCAGCTCAGGGACAGGGGCCAGAGTAGGAGCTTTCTTT. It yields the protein CASSSGTGARVGAFF.

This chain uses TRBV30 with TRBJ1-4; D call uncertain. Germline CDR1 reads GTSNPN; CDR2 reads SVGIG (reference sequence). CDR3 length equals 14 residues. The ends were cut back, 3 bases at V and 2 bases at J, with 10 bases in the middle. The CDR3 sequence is CAWRIRGTNEKLFF. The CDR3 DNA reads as TGTGCCTGGAGGATCCGGGGTACTAATGAAAAACTGTTTTTT.

The CDR3 bases are TGTGCCAGCAGTTCGGGGGGGGGAACTGAAGCTTTCTTT. The encoded protein is CASSSGGGTEAFF. This chain joins TRBV6-6 and TRBJ1-1, with TRBD1 as a possible D gene (5 bases). There are 13 residues in the CDR3. The germline V and J ends were trimmed by 4 bases and 5 bases, with 11 bases remaining between them. Per germline, CDR1 MNHNY and CDR2 SVGAGI (reference sequence).

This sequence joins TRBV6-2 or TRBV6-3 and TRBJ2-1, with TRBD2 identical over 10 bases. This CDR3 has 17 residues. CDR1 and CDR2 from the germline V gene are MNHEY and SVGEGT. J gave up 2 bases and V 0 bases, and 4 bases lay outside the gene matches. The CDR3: CASSYSSLAGAYNEQFF. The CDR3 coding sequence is TGTGCCAGCAGTTACTCTTCCCTAGCGGGAGCCTACAATGAGCAGTTCTTC.

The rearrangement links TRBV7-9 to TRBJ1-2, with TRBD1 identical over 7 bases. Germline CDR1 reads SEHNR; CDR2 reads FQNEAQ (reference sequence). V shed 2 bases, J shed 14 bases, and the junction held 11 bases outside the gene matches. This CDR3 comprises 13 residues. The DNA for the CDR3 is TGTGCCAGCAGCTTAAAAGGGGGCGGTTTCAGGACCTTC. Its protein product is CASSLKGGGFRTF. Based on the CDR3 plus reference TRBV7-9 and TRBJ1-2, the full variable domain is DTGVSQNPRHKITKRGQNVTFRCDPISEHNRLYWYRQTLGQGPEFLTYFQNEAQLEKSRLLSDRFSAERPKGSFSTLEIQRTEQGDSAMYLCASSLKGGGFRTFGSGTRLTVV.

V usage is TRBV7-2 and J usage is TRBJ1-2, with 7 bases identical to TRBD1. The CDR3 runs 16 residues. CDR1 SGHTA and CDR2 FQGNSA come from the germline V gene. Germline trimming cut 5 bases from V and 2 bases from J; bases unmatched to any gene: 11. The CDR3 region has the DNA TGTGCCAGCAGCCTAAGCGGCGCAGGGGGAAACTATGGCTACACCTTC. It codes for CASSLSGAGGNYGYTF.

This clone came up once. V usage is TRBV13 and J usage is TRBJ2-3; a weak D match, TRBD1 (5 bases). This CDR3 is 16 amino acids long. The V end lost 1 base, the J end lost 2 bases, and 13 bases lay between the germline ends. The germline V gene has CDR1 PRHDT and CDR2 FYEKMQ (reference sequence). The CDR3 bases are TGTGCCAGCAGCTTAGCCCATAGGGGCCTCACAGATACGCAGTATTTT. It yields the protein CASSLAHRGLTDTQYF.

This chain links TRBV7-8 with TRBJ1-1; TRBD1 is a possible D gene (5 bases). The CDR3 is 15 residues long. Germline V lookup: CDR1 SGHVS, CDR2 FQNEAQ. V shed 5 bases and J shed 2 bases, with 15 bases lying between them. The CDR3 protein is CASSAYAQDNTEAFF. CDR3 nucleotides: TGTGCCAGCAGCGCCTATGCACAGGACAACACTGAAGCTTTCTTT.

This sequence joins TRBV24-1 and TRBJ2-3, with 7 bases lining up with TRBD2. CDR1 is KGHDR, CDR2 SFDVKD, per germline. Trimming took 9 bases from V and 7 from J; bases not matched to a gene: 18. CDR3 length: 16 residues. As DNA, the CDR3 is TGTGCCACCGGAGGGAGGACTGGGGCGGGGGAACATACGCAGTATTTT. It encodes CATGGRTGAGEHTQYF.

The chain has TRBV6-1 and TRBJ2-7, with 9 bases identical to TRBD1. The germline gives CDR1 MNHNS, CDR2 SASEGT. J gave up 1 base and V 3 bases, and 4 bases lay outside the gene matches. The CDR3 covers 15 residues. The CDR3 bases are TGTGCCAGCAGTGACAAGGGGACAGGGTCCTACGAGCAGTACTTC. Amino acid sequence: CASSDKGTGSYEQYF.

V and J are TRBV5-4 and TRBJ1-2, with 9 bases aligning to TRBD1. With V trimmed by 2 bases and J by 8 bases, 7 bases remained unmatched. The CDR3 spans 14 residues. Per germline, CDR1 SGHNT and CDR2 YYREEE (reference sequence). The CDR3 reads CASSFVQGAGGYTF. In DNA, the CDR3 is TGTGCCAGCAGCTTCGTACAGGGGGCTGGAGGCTACACCTTC.

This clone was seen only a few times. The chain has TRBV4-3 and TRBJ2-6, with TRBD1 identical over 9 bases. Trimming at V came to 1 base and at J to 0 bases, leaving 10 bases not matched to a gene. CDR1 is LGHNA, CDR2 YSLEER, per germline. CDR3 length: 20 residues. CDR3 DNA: TGCGCCAGCAGCCAAGCACTGCCGGGACAGGGCACCTCTGGGGCCAACGTCCTGACTTTC. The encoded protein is CASSQALPGQGTSGANVLTF.

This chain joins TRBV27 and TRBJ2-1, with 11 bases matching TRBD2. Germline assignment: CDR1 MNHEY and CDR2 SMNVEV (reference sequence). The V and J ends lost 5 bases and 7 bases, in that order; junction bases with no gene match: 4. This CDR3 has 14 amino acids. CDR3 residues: CASSPPSGRNEQFF. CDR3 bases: TGTGCCAGCAGTCCACCTAGCGGGAGGAATGAGCAGTTCTTC.

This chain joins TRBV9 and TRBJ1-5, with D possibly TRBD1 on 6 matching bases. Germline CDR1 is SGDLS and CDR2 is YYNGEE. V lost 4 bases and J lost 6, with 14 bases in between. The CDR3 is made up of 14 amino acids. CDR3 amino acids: CASSLGQGSQPQHF. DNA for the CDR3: TGTGCCAGCAGCCTTGGGCAGGGGAGTCAGCCCCAGCATTTT.